This T cell receptor (beta chain) was obtained from a study of T cells in Graves' hyperthyroidism and ophthalmopathy. Findings and caveats of the study: The blood repertoire included most of the expanded thyroid clonotypes above 0.001.

Using RNA transcripts as the source, TCR beta CDR3 regions were amplified. With the HTBI primer set, the TCR CDR3 went through a first round of RT-PCR. TCRdb reprocessed the multiplex PCR reads via MiXCR and lists one record per CDR3 protein. The table has roughly 700,000 distinct CDR3 sequences, around 15% seen once. Stable disease denoted Graves' hyperthyroidism without ophthalmopathy progression within 18 months. Patients with uncontrolled infections, other autoimmune diseases, pregnancy or lactation were excluded. Diagnoses rested on clinical symptoms, serum thyroxine and TRAb, thyroid ultrasound and orbital computed tomography. At least ten counts were recorded for this clonotype. The antigen remains unidentified. The sequence was obtained from a man aged 50-60 years with Graves' hyperthyroidism. The sample comprised blood.

This chain's CDR3 is CASSYSNRVAGGFDEQFF. CDR3 bases: TGTGCCAGCAGTTACTCGAACCGGGTAGCGGGAGGATTCGATGAGCAGTTCTTC. This chain connects TRBV6-5 to TRBJ2-1, with 10 bases fitting TRBD2. V lost 0 bases and J lost 8; bases outside the gene matches: 13. The CDR3 runs 18 residues. Germline V gives CDR1 MNHEY, CDR2 SVGAGI.